Shown below are 32 T cell receptor beta chains from a single sample sequenced in a study of cytomegalovirus exposure and HLA in healthy donors. Amplification used 60 Vbeta primers and 13 Jbeta primers. The assay was immunoSEQ multiplex PCR, and TCRdb's table has in-frame clones only and misses some. The sample has 150,000 to 200,000 clones; around four fifths are singletons. Input material: PBMCs. Source of these receptors: a female donor in good health and CMV-seronegative.

V and J are TRBV30 and TRBJ2-5; 9 bases align to TRBD1. Germline V gives CDR1 GTSNPN, CDR2 SVGIG (reference sequence). CDR3 length: 13 amino acids. V was pared by 8 bases and J by 1 base, with 5 bases of the junction left unmatched. The CDR3 reads CATSTGGQETQYF. The CDR3 DNA sequence: TGTGCCACCTCGACAGGGGGCCAAGAGACCCAGTACTTC.

This chain connects TRBV28 to TRBJ2-3, with 8 bases matching TRBD1. V shed 6 bases and J 2 bases; nucleotides not matched to a gene: 7. The CDR3 covers 15 residues. Per germline, CDR1 MDHEN and CDR2 SYDVKM. The CDR3, as DNA: TGTGCCAGCAGCCCACGGACAGGGAACACAGATACGCAGTATTTT. This translates into CASSPRTGNTDTQYF.

V usage is TRBV5-1 and J usage is TRBJ1-2; 8 bases match TRBD1. Germline loops: CDR1 SGHRS, CDR2 YFSETQ. This CDR3 has 14 residues. V lost 4 bases to trimming and J lost 2 bases; unmatched junction nucleotides: 4. The CDR3, as DNA: TGCGCCAGCAGCGAGGGACAGGTAAACTATGGCTACACCTTC. Protein product: CASSEGQVNYGYTF. Drawing the rest from reference TRBV5-1 and TRBJ1-2, the complete variable domain is KAGVTQTPRYLIKTRGQQVTLSCSPISGHRSVSWYQQTPGQGLQFLFEYFSETQRNKGNFPGRFSGRQFSNSRSEMNVSTLELGDSALYLCASSEGQVNYGYTFGSGTRLTVV.

The V call is TRBV29-1, the J call TRBJ2-4; D call uncertain. Germline V gives CDR1 SQVTM, CDR2 ANQGSEA. The CDR3 has 13 residues. V was clipped by 4 bases and J by 0 bases, with 7 bases between them. The CDR3 nucleotides are TGCAGCGTTGTGGGCCTAGCCAAAAACATTCAGTACTTC. This gives the protein CSVVGLAKNIQYF. Looking up the rest from reference TRBV29-1 and TRBJ2-4 gives the full variable domain: SAVISQKPSRDICQRGTSLTIQCQVDSQVTMMFWYRQQPGQSLTLIATANQGSEATYESGFVIDKFPISRPNLTFSTLTVSNMSPEDSSIYLCSVVGLAKNIQYFGAGTRLSVL.

This rearrangement joins TRBV19 to TRBJ2-3; 14 nucleotides align to TRBD2. Germline values: CDR1 LNHDA, CDR2 SQIVND (reference sequence). Unmatched junction bases numbered 2, after V lost 6 bases and J lost 0 bases. This CDR3 has 16 amino acids. Here the CDR3 DNA reads TGTGCCAGTAGAAGACTAGCGGGAGGGAGCACAGATACGCAGTATTTT. Its translation: CASRRLAGGSTDTQYF.

The V gene is TRBV20-1, the J gene TRBJ1-1; TRBD1 might be the D (5 bases). The V gene's germline CDR1 is DFQATT and CDR2 SNEGSKA (reference sequence). V was trimmed by 3 bases and J by 12 bases, leaving 11 bases between them. CDR3 length: 10 amino acids. The CDR3 nucleotides read TGCAGTGCTAGGCCCCGGACACCTTTCTTT. Its protein product is CSARPRTPFF.

The chain links TRBV7-3 to TRBJ1-1; 7 bases align to TRBD1. The ends lost 2 bases at V and 6 bases at J; junction bases unmatched: 6. The CDR3 runs 14 residues. The germline V gene encodes CDR1 SGHTA and CDR2 FQGTGA. The CDR3 loop reads CASSLGGTAAEAFF. The CDR3, as DNA: TGTGCCAGCAGCTTAGGAGGGACAGCCGCTGAAGCTTTCTTT.

The rearrangement links TRBV28 to TRBJ1-1; 7 bases align to TRBD1. This CDR3 comprises 15 residues. In germline, CDR1 is MDHEN, CDR2 SYDVKM. The junction had 10 bases not matched to a gene; V was cut back by 7 bases and J by 2 bases. CDR3 sequence reads: CASNRQGPPNTEAFF. CDR3 nucleotide sequence: TGTGCCAGCAACCGACAGGGACCACCCAACACTGAAGCTTTCTTT.

The chain joins TRBV5-6 to TRBJ2-7; D unresolved. V lost 0 bases and J 3 bases, leaving 10 bases between the germline ends. The length of the CDR3 is 14 residues. Germline V gene lookup returns CDR1 SGHDT and CDR2 YYEEEE. The CDR3, as DNA: TGTGCCAGCAGCTTGGGCGATGGGCTCTACGAGCAGTACTTC. Translating it yields CASSLGDGLYEQYF. The full variable domain, with the rest looked up from reference TRBV5-6 and TRBJ2-7, is DAGVTQSPTHLIKTRGQQVTLRCSPKSGHDTVSWYQQALGQGPQFIFQYYEEEERQRGNFPDRFSGHQFPNYSSELNVNALLLGDSALYLCASSLGDGLYEQYFGPGTRLTVT.

CDR3 coding DNA: TGTGCCAGCAGCTCCCGACGGGGGGACAAATCCTACGAGCAGTACTTC. This sequence encodes CASSSRRGDKSYEQYF. The V and J genes are TRBV11-2 and TRBJ2-7, with a tentative D call TRBD2 (7 bases). Germline V CDR1 and CDR2: SGHAT, FQNNGV. V was cut by 4 bases and J by 1 base, with 17 bases left in between. This CDR3 spans 16 amino acids.

The chain recombines TRBV7-6 with TRBJ1-1; D is perhaps TRBD1 (6 bases). Germline V gene lookup returns CDR1 SGHVS and CDR2 FNYEAQ. The V and J ends lost 2 bases and 7 bases respectively, with 11 bases between them. CDR3 length equals 13 residues. The CDR3 is CASSLQGFSEAFF. DNA of the CDR3: TGTGCCAGCAGCTTACAGGGGTTTAGTGAAGCTTTCTTT.

This rearrangement joins TRBV4-1 to TRBJ2-1; 11 bases are shared with TRBD2. V shed 5 bases, J shed 8 bases, and the junction held 8 bases outside the gene matches. Per germline, CDR1 MGHRA and CDR2 YSYEKL. CDR3 length: 15 residues. The CDR3 nucleotides read TGCGCCAGCAGCGCAGGGCTAGCGGGAGGCGATGAGCAGTTCTTC. This encodes CASSAGLAGGDEQFF.

The chain couples TRBV11-3 to TRBJ2-2; D is undetermined. This CDR3 has 13 residues. Trimming stripped 1 base from V and 5 bases from J, with 5 bases between. The germline V gene has CDR1 SGHNT and CDR2 YENEEA. This CDR3 is CASSLVETGELFF. CDR3 sequence (DNA): TGTGCCAGCAGCTTAGTGGAGACCGGGGAGCTGTTTTTT.

This clone was seen a few times. This chain joins TRBV25-1 and TRBJ2-3; TRBD2 agrees at 8 bases. With V trimmed by 6 bases and J by 1 base, 6 bases remained unmatched. The CDR3 covers 15 residues. CDR1 MGHDK and CDR2 SYGVNS come from the germline V gene. The chain's CDR3 is CASSGWRGGTDTQYF. In DNA, the CDR3 is TGTGCCAGCAGCGGCTGGCGGGGGGGCACAGATACGCAGTATTTT.

This rearrangement joins TRBV30 to TRBJ1-4; 11 positions match TRBD1. The germline gives CDR1 GTSNPN, CDR2 SVGIG (reference sequence). This CDR3 contains 16 residues. V lost 1 base, J lost 2 bases, and 3 bases stayed unmatched. CDR3 in amino acids: CAWSGTGGLTNEKLFF. The CDR3 DNA is TGTGCCTGGAGTGGGACAGGGGGCCTGACTAATGAAAAACTGTTTTTT.

For the CDR3, the DNA is TGTGCCAGCAGCTTGGCGGACAGGGTCAATGAGCAGTTCTTC. Translated: CASSLADRVNEQFF. The J gene is TRBJ2-1, the V gene TRBV5-6; 8 bases align to TRBD1. V lost 0 bases and J lost 6; bases outside the gene matches: 2. This CDR3 has 14 residues. The germline CDR1 and CDR2 sequences are SGHDT and YYEEEE.

V usage is TRBV19 and J usage is TRBJ1-3, with D possibly TRBD1 on 6 matching bases. V was shortened by 5 bases and J by 0 bases, with 17 bases between the two germline ends. This CDR3 spans 17 amino acids. CDR1 LNHDA and CDR2 SQIVND come from the germline V gene (reference sequence). The DNA for the CDR3 is TGTGCCAGTAGTCCAGGGGCGGGGGGCAGCTCTGGAAACACCATATATTTT. Amino acid sequence: CASSPGAGGSSGNTIYF.

V is TRBV30 and J is TRBJ2-7; a possible D gene is TRBD1 (5 bases). V was clipped by 8 bases and J by 6 bases, with 17 bases between them. The CDR3 extends over 12 amino acids. The germline V gene has CDR1 GTSNPN and CDR2 SVGIG (reference sequence). The CDR3 sequence is CAGQGVSIEQYF. The CDR3, as DNA: TGTGCCGGGCAGGGTGTCTCTATCGAGCAGTACTTC.

This chain links TRBV11-2 with TRBJ2-5, with unresolved D. V lost 1 base, J lost 1 base, and 4 bases lay in between. Germline V gives CDR1 SGHAT, CDR2 FQNNGV. The CDR3 consists of 13 residues. The CDR3 bases are TGTGCCAGCAGCTTAGCTACCCAAGAGACCCAGTACTTC. Its protein is CASSLATQETQYF. Looking up the rest from reference TRBV11-2 and TRBJ2-5 gives the full variable domain: EAGVAQSPRYKIIEKRQSVAFWCNPISGHATLYWYQQILGQGPKLLIQFQNNGVVDDSQLPKDRFSAERLKGVDSTLKIQPAKLEDSAVYLCASSLATQETQYFGPGTRLLVL.

The V and J genes are TRBV7-9 and TRBJ2-1; D may be TRBD2 (6 bases). Germline lookup yields CDR1 SEHNR and CDR2 FQNEAQ (reference sequence). The CDR3 covers 18 residues. With 1 base removed from V and 8 bases from J, the gap between germline ends came to 24 bases. The CDR3 nucleotides are TGTGCCAGCAGCTTAGAGGTGGCAGCCCTGGAGGGCGTGGATGAGCAGTTCTTC. It codes for CASSLEVAALEGVDEQFF.

The J gene is TRBJ2-3, the V gene TRBV9; possible D gene TRBD2, 5 bases. The CDR3 has 16 residues. Germline V gene data show CDR1 as SGDLS and CDR2 as YYNGEE. The V end lost 0 bases, the J end lost 3 bases, and 14 bases lay between the germline ends. The CDR3 region has the DNA TGTGCCAGCAGCGTAGGTCATCGGGGTTCAACAGATACGCAGTATTTT. Its translation: CASSVGHRGSTDTQYF.

The table lists this clone with a count of one. V and J are TRBV20-1 and TRBJ2-3; D uncertain. Germline CDR1 reads DFQATT; CDR2 reads SNEGSKA (reference sequence). The CDR3 runs to 11 residues. Between the trimmed V and J ends, which lost 5 bases and 2 bases, there was a span of 5 bases. The CDR3 region has the DNA TGCAGTGCTTCCTTCACAGATACGCAGTATTTT. Protein product: CSASFTDTQYF.

The CDR3 spells CASSGEGGPSYEQYF. For the CDR3, the DNA is TGTGCCAGCAGCGGCGAGGGGGGGCCCTCCTACGAGCAGTACTTC. The chain joins TRBV9 to TRBJ2-7, with D tentatively TRBD2 (7 bases). V was trimmed by 3 bases and J by 0 bases, leaving 13 bases between them. The germline CDR1 and CDR2 sequences are SGDLS and YYNGEE. This CDR3 is built from 15 residues.

The CDR3 region has the DNA TGTGCCAGCTCAGAACGACAGGCGTACAATCAGCCCCAGCATTTT. Translated: CASSERQAYNQPQHF. V gene TRBV18 combines with J gene TRBJ1-5, with a weak D call TRBD1 (6 bases). V was trimmed by 5 bases and J by 3 bases, leaving 14 bases between them. The CDR3 sequence is 15 residues long. Germline V lookup: CDR1 KGHSH, CDR2 LQKENI.

The V and J genes are TRBV6-5 and TRBJ1-1; possibly TRBD1 for D (6 bases). Trimming pared 4 bases from V and 9 bases from J, leaving 18 bases between. Germline V CDR1 and CDR2: MNHEY, SVGAGI. The CDR3 is 14 amino acids. The CDR3 loop is CASSLPGAPSKAFF. The CDR3 bases are TGTGCCAGCAGTTTACCAGGGGCCCCAAGTAAAGCTTTCTTT.

This clone was found once. Here the CDR3 reads CASQKGGRGAFF. The CDR3 bases are TGTGCCAGCCAGAAGGGGGGGCGCGGAGCTTTCTTT. The rearrangement joins TRBV6-1 to TRBJ1-1, with D possibly matching TRBD1 (6 bases). The CDR3 has 12 residues. Trimming removed 8 bases from V and 10 bases from J, with 17 bases in between. Germline V gene sequence: CDR1 MNHNS, CDR2 SASEGT.

Note on this clone: The sample carries other DNA sequences with the same CDR3. The chain uses TRBV5-6 and TRBJ2-3; 7 bases match TRBD1. The CDR3 has 14 amino acids. The trim removed 3 bases at V and 2 bases at J, leaving 3 bases unmatched. CDR1 is SGHDT and CDR2 is YYEEEE in the germline V gene. CDR3: CASSWTGATDTQYF. The CDR3 nucleotides are TGTGCCAGCAGCTGGACAGGAGCCACAGATACGCAGTATTTT.

The V call is TRBV2, the J call TRBJ2-5; D remains ambiguous. This CDR3 spans 13 amino acids. Trimming removed 3 bases at V and 7 bases at J, with 12 bases between. The germline CDR1 and CDR2 sequences are SNHLY and FYNNEI. The CDR3 reads CASSDRVSGTQYF. CDR3 DNA: TGTGCCAGCAGTGACCGCGTTTCTGGGACCCAGTACTTC.

This clone was seen a handful of times. The V call is TRBV5-4, the J call TRBJ1-6, with 9 bases aligning to TRBD1. This CDR3 has 15 residues. V lost 4 bases to trimming and J lost 7 bases; unmatched junction nucleotides: 6. The germline gives CDR1 SGHNT, CDR2 YYREEE (reference sequence). The CDR3 sequence is CASSVGQGRNSPLHF. CDR3 DNA: TGTGCCAGCAGCGTGGGACAGGGAAGGAATTCACCCCTCCACTTT.

There are a few counts of this clone. The chain employs TRBV27 and TRBJ1-6; tentative D call: TRBD1 (5 bases). Germline assignment: CDR1 MNHEY and CDR2 SMNVEV (reference sequence). V was cut by 3 bases and J by 8 bases, with 11 bases left in between. This CDR3 comprises 14 residues. CDR3 residues: CASSFQGGDSPLHF. The DNA of the CDR3 is TGTGCCAGCAGTTTTCAGGGAGGAGATTCACCCCTCCACTTT.

This clone was recorded only once. This rearrangement joins TRBV5-1 to TRBJ2-5, with 11 bases identical to TRBD2. CDR1 is SGHRS, CDR2 YFSETQ, per germline. The CDR3 spans 15 residues. The trim removed 2 bases at V and 4 bases at J, leaving 4 bases unmatched. The CDR3, as DNA: TGCGCCAGCAGCTTACTAGCGGGAGTCGCAGAGACCCAGTACTTC. The encoded protein is CASSLLAGVAETQYF.

In this sample, this clone turned up a few times. CDR3 in amino acids: CASSRDTDTQYF. The CDR3 DNA follows: TGTGCCAGCAGCCGGGACACAGATACGCAGTATTTT. This chain joins TRBV6-5 and TRBJ2-3; tentatively, D is TRBD2 (5 bases). This CDR3 contains 12 residues. Trimming took 6 bases from V and 2 from J, leaving 6 bases between them. Germline V gene data show CDR1 as MNHEY and CDR2 as SVGAGI.